The count of the clone carrying this T cell receptor (beta chain) is one. What it binds is not known. This record belongs to a study of T-cell memory formation after mild COVID-19. Overall study: Clusters of TCRs were largely donor specific.

Libraries for TCRalpha and TCRbeta carried sample barcodes and unique molecular identifiers via 5'RACE. TCRdb reprocessed the 5' RACE reads via MiXCR and lists one record per CDR3 protein. The sample includes 350,000 to 500,000 distinct CDR3 sequences, about 22% of them seen just once. Germline CDR1 SQVTM, CDR2 ANQGSEA. Between the trimmed V and J ends, which lost 4 bases and 0 bases, there was a span of 7 bases. The CDR3 length is 12 residues. General observations from the study: Some clones that responded were present in memory (sampled pre-infection), which suggests cross-reactive memory joined.

The sample taken for sequencing was PBMCs or a T cell subset sorted from them (not recorded which). This chain uses TRBV29-1 with TRBJ2-7, with D possibly TRBD1 on 5 matching bases. The TCR originated in an adult woman who had mild COVID-19 (a few samples of this study predate the infection). Cell type and time point are not known. CDR3 amino acids: CSVVTDSYEQYF. The CDR3 DNA sequence: TGCAGCGTTGTGACAGACTCCTACGAGCAGTACTTC.